This T cell receptor (beta chain) was captured in a study of cytomegalovirus exposure and HLA in healthy donors. Whole-study findings and limits: The study found most TCR sequences rare, yet found some public TCRs in many donors.

In nominal health when sampled, donors likely had unrecorded immune exposures nonetheless. The CDR3 has 11 amino acids. CDR1 is SEHNR, CDR2 FQNEAQ, per germline (reference sequence). V was shortened by 5 bases and J by 10 bases, with 11 bases between the two germline ends. With 60 Vbeta and 13 Jbeta primers, the PCR was carried out. Clones were sequenced by immunoSEQ multiplex PCR, and TCRdb holds only the in-frame ones, with some missing. The table records about 180,000 clones, approximately 81% of them present only once. On this clone itself: Its antigen is currently unknown.

The TCR comes from a man in his thirties or forties in good health and CMV-seronegative. V usage is TRBV7-9 and J usage is TRBJ2-5; perhaps TRBD2 as D (5 bases). The sample was PBMCs. The DNA of the CDR3 is TGTGCCAGCAGCAGCGGCAAAAGCCAGTACTTC. Amino acid sequence: CASSSGKSQYF.